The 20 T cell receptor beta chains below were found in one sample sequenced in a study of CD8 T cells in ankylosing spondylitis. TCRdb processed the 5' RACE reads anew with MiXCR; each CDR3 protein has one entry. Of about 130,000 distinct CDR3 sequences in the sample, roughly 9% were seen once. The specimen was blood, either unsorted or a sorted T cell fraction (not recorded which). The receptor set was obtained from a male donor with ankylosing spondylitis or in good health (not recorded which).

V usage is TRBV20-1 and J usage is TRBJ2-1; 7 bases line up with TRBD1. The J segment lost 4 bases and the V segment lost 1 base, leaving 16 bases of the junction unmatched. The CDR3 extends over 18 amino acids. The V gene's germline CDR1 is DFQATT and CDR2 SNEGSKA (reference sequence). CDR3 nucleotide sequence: TGCAGTGCTAGAGGGGGAAGGGGACAGATTAACGTTTACAATGAGCAGTTCTTC. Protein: CSARGGRGQINVYNEQFF.

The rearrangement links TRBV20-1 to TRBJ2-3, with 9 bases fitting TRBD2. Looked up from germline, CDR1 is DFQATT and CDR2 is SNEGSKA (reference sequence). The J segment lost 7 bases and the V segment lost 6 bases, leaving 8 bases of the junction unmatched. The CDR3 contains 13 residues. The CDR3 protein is CSAYSGRVYTQYF. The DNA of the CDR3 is TGCAGTGCCTATAGCGGGAGAGTTTATACGCAGTATTTT.

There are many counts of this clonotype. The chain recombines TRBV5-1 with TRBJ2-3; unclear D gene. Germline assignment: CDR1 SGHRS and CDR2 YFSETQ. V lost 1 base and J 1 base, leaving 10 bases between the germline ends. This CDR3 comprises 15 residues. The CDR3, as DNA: TGCGCCAGCAGCTTGTCAGGAGATGGCACAGATACGCAGTATTTT. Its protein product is CASSLSGDGTDTQYF.

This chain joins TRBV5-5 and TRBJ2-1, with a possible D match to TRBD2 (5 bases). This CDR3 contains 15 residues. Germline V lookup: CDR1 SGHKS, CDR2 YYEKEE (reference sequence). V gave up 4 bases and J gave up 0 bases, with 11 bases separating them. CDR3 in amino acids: CASSGTGDSYNEQFF. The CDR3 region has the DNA TGTGCCAGCAGCGGCACCGGGGACTCCTACAATGAGCAGTTCTTC.

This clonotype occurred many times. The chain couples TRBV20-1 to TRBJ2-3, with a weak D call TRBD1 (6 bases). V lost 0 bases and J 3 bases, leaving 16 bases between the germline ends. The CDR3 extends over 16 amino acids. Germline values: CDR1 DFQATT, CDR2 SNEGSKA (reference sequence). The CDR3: CSARDHGTRSTDTQYF. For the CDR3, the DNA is TGCAGTGCTAGAGATCACGGGACACGATCTACAGATACGCAGTATTTT.

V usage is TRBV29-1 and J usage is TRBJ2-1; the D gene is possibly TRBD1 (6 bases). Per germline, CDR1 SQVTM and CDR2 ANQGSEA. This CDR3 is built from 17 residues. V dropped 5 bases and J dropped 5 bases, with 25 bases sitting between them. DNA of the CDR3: TGCAGCGTTTCCACAAACCTCAACAGGGACACTCACAATGAGCAGTTCTTC. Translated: CSVSTNLNRDTHNEQFF.

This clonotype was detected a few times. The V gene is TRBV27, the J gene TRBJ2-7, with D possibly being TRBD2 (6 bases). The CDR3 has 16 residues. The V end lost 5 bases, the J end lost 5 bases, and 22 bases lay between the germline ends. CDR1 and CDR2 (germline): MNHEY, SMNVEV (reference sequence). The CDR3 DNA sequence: TGTGCCAGCAGTCCCCCCTTTGCGCGGGATACGGACGAGCAGTACTTC. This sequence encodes CASSPPFARDTDEQYF.

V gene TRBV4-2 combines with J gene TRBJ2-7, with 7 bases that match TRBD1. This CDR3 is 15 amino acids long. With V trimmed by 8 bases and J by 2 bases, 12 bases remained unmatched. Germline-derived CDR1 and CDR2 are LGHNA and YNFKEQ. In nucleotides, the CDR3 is TGTGCCAGCTCCATTGTAGGACAGGAGACCTACGAGCAGTACTTC. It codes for CASSIVGQETYEQYF.

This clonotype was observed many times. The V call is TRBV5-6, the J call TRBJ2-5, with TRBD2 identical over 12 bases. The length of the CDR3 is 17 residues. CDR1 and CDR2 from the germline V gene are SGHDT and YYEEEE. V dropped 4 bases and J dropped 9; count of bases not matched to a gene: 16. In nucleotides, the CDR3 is TGTGCCAGCAGCCAGATTGTCGGACTAGCGGGGACGGTTGCCCAGTACTTC. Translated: CASSQIVGLAGTVAQYF.

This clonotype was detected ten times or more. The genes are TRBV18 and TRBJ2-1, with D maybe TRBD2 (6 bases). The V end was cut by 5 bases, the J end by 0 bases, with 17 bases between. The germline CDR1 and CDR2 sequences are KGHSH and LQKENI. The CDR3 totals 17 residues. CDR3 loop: CASSVNSGASSYNEQFF. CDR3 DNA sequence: TGTGCCAGCTCAGTCAATAGCGGAGCCAGCTCCTACAATGAGCAGTTCTTC.

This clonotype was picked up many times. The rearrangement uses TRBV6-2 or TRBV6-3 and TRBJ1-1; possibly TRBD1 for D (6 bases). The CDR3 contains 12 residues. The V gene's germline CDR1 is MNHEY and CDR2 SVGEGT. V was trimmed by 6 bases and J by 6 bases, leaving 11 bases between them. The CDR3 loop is CASSLQGPEAFF. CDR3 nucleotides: TGTGCCAGCAGCCTACAGGGCCCTGAAGCTTTCTTT.

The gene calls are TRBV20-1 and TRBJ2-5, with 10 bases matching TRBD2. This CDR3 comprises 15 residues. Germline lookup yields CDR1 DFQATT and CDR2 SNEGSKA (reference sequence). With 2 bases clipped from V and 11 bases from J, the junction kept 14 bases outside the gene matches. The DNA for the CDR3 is TGCAGTGCTAGAAGCGCTAGCGGGAGTTTCCTGGTACAGTACTTC. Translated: CSARSASGSFLVQYF.

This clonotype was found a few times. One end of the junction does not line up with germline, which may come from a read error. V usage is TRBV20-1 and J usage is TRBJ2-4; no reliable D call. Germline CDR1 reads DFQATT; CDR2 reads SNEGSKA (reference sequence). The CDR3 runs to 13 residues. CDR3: CSAEVEAKNSQYF. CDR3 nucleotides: TGCAGTGCTGAAGTTGAAGCCAAAAACAGTCAGTACTTC.

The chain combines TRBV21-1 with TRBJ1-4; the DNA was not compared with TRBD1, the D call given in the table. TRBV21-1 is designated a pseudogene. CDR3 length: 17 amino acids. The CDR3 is CASRNRGAGPTNEKLFF. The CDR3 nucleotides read TGTGCCAGCAGGAACAGGGGAGCTGGACCAACTAATGAAAAACTGTTTTTT.

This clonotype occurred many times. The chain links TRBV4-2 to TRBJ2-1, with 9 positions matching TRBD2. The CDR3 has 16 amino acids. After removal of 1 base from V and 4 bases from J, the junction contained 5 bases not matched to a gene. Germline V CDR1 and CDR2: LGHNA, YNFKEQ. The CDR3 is CASSQVGLAGYNEQFF. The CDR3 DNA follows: TGTGCCAGCAGCCAAGTTGGCCTAGCGGGGTACAATGAGCAGTTCTTC.

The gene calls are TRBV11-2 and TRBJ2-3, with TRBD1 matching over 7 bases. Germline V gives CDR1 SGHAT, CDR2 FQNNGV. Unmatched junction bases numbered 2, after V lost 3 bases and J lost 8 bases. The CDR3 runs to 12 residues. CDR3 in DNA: TGTGCCAGCAGCTTGGGACAGCCTACGCAGTATTTT. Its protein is CASSLGQPTQYF.

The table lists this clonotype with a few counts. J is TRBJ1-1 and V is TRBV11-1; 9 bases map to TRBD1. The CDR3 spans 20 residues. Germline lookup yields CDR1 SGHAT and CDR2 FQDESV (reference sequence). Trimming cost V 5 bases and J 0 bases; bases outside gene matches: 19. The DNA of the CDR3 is TGTGCCAGCAGCACGAGAGGAGCCCCGGGACAGGGCGAGATGAACACTGAAGCTTTCTTT. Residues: CASSTRGAPGQGEMNTEAFF. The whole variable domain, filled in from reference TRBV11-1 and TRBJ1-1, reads EAEVAQSPRYKITEKSQAVAFWCDPISGHATLYWYRQILGQGPELLVQFQDESVVDDSQLPKDRFSAERLKGVDSTLKIQPAELGDSAMYLCASSTRGAPGQGEMNTEAFFGQGTRLTVV.

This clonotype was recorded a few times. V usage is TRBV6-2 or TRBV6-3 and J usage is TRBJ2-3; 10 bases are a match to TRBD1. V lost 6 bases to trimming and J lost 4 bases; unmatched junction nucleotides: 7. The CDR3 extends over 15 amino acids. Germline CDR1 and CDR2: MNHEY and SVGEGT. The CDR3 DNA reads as TGTGCCAGCAGAGCGGGACAGGGGAAAGCAGATACGCAGTATTTT. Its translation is CASRAGQGKADTQYF.

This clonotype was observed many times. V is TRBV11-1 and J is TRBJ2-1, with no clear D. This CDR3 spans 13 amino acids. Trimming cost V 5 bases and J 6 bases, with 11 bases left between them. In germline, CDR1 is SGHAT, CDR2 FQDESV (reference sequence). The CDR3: CASSPSERNEQFF. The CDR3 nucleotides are TGTGCCAGCAGCCCGAGCGAACGCAATGAGCAGTTCTTC. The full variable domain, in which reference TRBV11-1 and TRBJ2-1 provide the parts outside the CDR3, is EAEVAQSPRYKITEKSQAVAFWCDPISGHATLYWYRQILGQGPELLVQFQDESVVDDSQLPKDRFSAERLKGVDSTLKIQPAELGDSAMYLCASSPSERNEQFFGPGTRLTVL.

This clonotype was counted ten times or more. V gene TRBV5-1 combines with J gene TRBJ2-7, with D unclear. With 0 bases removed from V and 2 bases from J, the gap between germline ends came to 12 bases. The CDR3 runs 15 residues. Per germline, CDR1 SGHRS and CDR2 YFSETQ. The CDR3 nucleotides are TGCGCCAGCAGCTTGGAGGTCCCCAGTCCCTACGAGCAGTACTTC. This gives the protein CASSLEVPSPYEQYF.